This T cell receptor beta chain is drawn from a study of blood T cell repertoires in COVID-19. About the research overall: COVID-19 samples collected from the United States, Italy and Spain covered acute and convalescent phases. Nucleic acid was either cDNA or gDNA, and it came from T cells, B-cell-depleted T cells, or PBMCs.

In the original analysis: Using reference gene primer amplification, nucleated cell counts were estimated. Only in-frame clones appear in the TCRdb table, and some are missing; sequencing was by immunoSEQ multiplex PCR. From that table come the V and J calls and clone size; the DNA was used to work out D and trimming. Of 150,000 to 200,000 clones listed, around nine tenths are singletons. The CDR3 sequence is 15 residues long. The V and J ends lost 5 bases and 0 bases respectively, with 13 bases between them. CDR1 is SEHNR, CDR2 FQNEAQ, per germline (reference sequence). The TCR comes from a man between 60 and 75 years old with active or convalescent COVID-19. The sequencing input was peripheral blood. The chain combines TRBV7-9 with TRBJ1-1; TRBD1 might be the D (5 bases). In nucleotides, the CDR3 is TGTGCCAGCAGCCATTCGGGGGTCATGAACACTGAAGCTTTCTTT. Translation gives CASSHSGVMNTEAFF.